This TCR beta chain was documented in a study of T cells in Graves' hyperthyroidism and ophthalmopathy. Study at large: Blood was drawn when the patient was first diagnosed and still untreated.

Germline assignment: CDR1 SEHNR and CDR2 FQNEAQ (reference sequence). The germline V and J ends were trimmed by 2 bases and 4 bases, with 8 bases remaining between them. The CDR3 extends over 13 amino acids. Amplification targeted TCR beta CDR3 regions from RNA transcripts. Carried out on the TCR CDR3, a first-round RT-PCR used the HTBI primer set. One entry per CDR3 protein, called by TCRdb with MiXCR from the multiplex PCR reads. Of some 420,000 distinct CDR3 sequences listed, roughly 13% are singletons. With respect to this clonotype: Antigen unknown.

Study-level findings and limits: The blood repertoire included most of the expanded thyroid clonotypes above 0.001.

Hyperthyroidism was newly diagnosed in patients aged 18 to 65 (duration under 2 months). The receptor comes from a woman aged 18-35 years with Graves' hyperthyroidism. This chain connects TRBV7-9 to TRBJ1-1; D is possibly TRBD1 (6 bases). The sequencing input was blood. CDR3 sequence (DNA): TGTGCCAGCAGCTTATCAGGGGTCACTGAAGCTTTCTTT. Its translation is CASSLSGVTEAFF.